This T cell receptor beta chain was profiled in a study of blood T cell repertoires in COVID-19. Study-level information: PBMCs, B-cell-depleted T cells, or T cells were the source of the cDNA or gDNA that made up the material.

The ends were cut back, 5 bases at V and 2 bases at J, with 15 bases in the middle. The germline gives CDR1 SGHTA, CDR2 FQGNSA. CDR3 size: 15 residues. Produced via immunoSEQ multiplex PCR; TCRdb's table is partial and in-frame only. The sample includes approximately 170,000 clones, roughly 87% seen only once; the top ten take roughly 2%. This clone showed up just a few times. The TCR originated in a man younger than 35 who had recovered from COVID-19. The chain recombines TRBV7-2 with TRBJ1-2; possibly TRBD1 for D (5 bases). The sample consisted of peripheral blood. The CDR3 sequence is CASSASGGPNYGYTF. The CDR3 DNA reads TGTGCCAGCAGCGCCTCCGGGGGACCAAACTATGGCTACACCTTC.